This entry lists 30 T cell receptor beta chains sequenced from one sample in a study of cytomegalovirus exposure and HLA in healthy donors. The PCR was carried out with 60 Vbeta primers and 13 Jbeta primers. Assay: immunoSEQ multiplex PCR; the TCRdb copy retains only in-frame clones and omits some. The sample yields about 160,000 clones, 80% to 85% seen once. Source material: PBMCs. These TCRs come from a male donor in good health and CMV-seropositive.

This clone was counted between two and nine times. V usage is TRBV9 and J usage is TRBJ2-2; 9 bases match TRBD2. The trim removed 0 bases at V and 5 bases at J, leaving 8 bases unmatched. This CDR3 region has 17 residues. Germline V gene lookup returns CDR1 SGDLS and CDR2 YYNGEE. The chain's CDR3 is CASSVVNSGSSTGELFF. The CDR3 nucleotides are TGTGCCAGCAGCGTAGTGAATAGCGGGAGTTCTACCGGGGAGCTGTTTTTT. Supplemented by reference TRBV9 and TRBJ2-2, the full variable domain reads DSGVTQTPKHLITATGQRVTLRCSPRSGDLSVYWYQQSLDQGLQFLIQYYNGEERAKGNILERFSAQQFPDLHSELNLSSLELGDSALYFCASSVVNSGSSTGELFFGEGSRLTVL.

This chain links TRBV27 with TRBJ2-2; possibly TRBD1 for D (6 bases). The CDR3 is made up of 15 amino acids. The germline gives CDR1 MNHEY, CDR2 SMNVEV (reference sequence). V lost 5 bases to trimming and J lost 7 bases, with 17 bases between them. CDR3 nucleotides: TGTGCCAGCAGTACCGGGACACCCTACAGCGGGGAGCTGTTTTTT. Translating it yields CASSTGTPYSGELFF.

This clone was recorded a few times. This chain connects TRBV18 to TRBJ1-1; 8 bases fit TRBD1. The CDR3 runs 13 residues. Germline V gives CDR1 KGHSH, CDR2 LQKENI. Germline trimming cut 8 bases from V and 1 base from J; bases unmatched to any gene: 3. The CDR3 DNA reads as TGTGCCAGCGGACAGGGAGAGAACACTGAAGCTTTCTTT. Amino acids: CASGQGENTEAFF.

This clone appeared a single time. This rearrangement joins TRBV6-6 to TRBJ2-7; TRBD2 might be the D (5 bases). The germline V and J ends were trimmed by 2 bases and 5 bases, with 10 bases remaining between them. This CDR3 is built from 13 residues. Germline CDR1 reads MNHNY; CDR2 reads SVGAGI (reference sequence). CDR3 sequence: CASSYEEDHEQYF. CDR3 nucleotide sequence: TGTGCCAGCAGTTACGAGGAGGACCACGAGCAGTACTTC.

This clone was picked up a small number of times. One end of the junction is discordant with germline, which a read error may explain. This chain joins TRBV10-2 and TRBJ2-7, with TRBD1 identical over 9 bases. Per the germline V gene, CDR1 is WSHSY and CDR2 is SAAADI. The length of the CDR3 is 12 residues. CDR3 protein: CASSDLDRGFFF. The DNA for the CDR3 is TGCGCCAGCAGTGACCTGGACAGGGGCTTTTTCTTC.

This chain joins TRBV5-6 and TRBJ2-3; D may be TRBD1 (6 bases). CDR3 size: 16 residues. V lost 0 bases to trimming and J lost 1 base, with 12 bases between them. The V gene's germline CDR1 is SGHDT and CDR2 YYEEEE. CDR3 DNA sequence: TGTGCCAGCAGCTTGGGGACAGCGGACCGCACAGATACGCAGTATTTT. Amino acid sequence: CASSLGTADRTDTQYF.

The chain recombines TRBV6-1 with TRBJ2-1; 11 nucleotides match TRBD1. The V gene's germline CDR1 is MNHNS and CDR2 SASEGT. This CDR3 comprises 16 residues. V trimming: 4 bases; J trimming: 0 bases; junction bases outside the gene matches: 2. The CDR3 DNA sequence: TGTGCCAGCAGTGCCGGGACAGGGGGCTCCTACAATGAGCAGTTCTTC. As protein: CASSAGTGGSYNEQFF.

The genes are TRBV6-1 and TRBJ2-4, with D maybe TRBD2 (6 bases). The CDR3 is 15 amino acids. Trimming took 2 bases from V and 8 from J, leaving 16 bases between them. Per germline, CDR1 MNHNS and CDR2 SASEGT. CDR3 DNA: TGTGCCAGCAGTGAACCCCCGGAGGGGAAAGACATTCAGTACTTC. This sequence encodes CASSEPPEGKDIQYF.

The chain uses TRBV10-3 and TRBJ1-2, with D unresolved. This CDR3 has 13 amino acids. Germline V gene data show CDR1 as ENHRY and CDR2 as SYGVKD. V lost 2 bases, J lost 4 bases, and 8 bases lay in between. The CDR3 reads CAISEPLSYGYTF. The CDR3 DNA sequence: TGTGCCATCAGTGAGCCTCTGTCCTATGGCTACACCTTC.

To note about this clone: One junction end does not reproduce the germline sequence, and a read error may be involved. The rearrangement joins TRBV7-2 to TRBJ2-4; 14 bases are shared with TRBD2. Germline V gene sequence: CDR1 SGHTA, CDR2 FQGNSA. This CDR3 has 17 amino acids. CDR3 DNA sequence: TGTGCCAGCAGCATCGGACTAGCGGGAGGTGGCAAAAACAGTCAGTACTTC. This translates into CASSIGLAGGGKNSQYF.

This clone has just a few counts. The V gene is TRBV25-1, the J gene TRBJ2-4; D perhaps matches TRBD2 (6 bases). CDR1 is MGHDK and CDR2 is SYGVNS in the germline V gene. Trimming took off 5 bases at V and 6 bases at J, with 14 bases between the two ends. The CDR3 is 14 amino acids. CDR3: CASSSDGGANIQYF. The CDR3 DNA sequence: TGTGCCAGCAGTTCCGACGGGGGTGCAAACATTCAGTACTTC. The full variable domain, with the rest looked up from reference TRBV25-1 and TRBJ2-4, is EADIYQTPRYLVIGTGKKITLECSQTMGHDKMYWYQQDPGMELHLIHYSYGVNSTEKGDLSSESTVSRIRTEHFPLTLESARPSHTSQYLCASSSDGGANIQYFGAGTRLSVL.

The V call is TRBV7-9, the J call TRBJ1-1; no firm D call. In germline, CDR1 is SEHNR, CDR2 FQNEAQ (reference sequence). V shed 1 base and J shed 4 bases, with 13 bases lying between them. This CDR3 spans 15 amino acids. CDR3 nucleotides: TGTGCCAGCAGCTTAGTTTCTGGGAGCTTCACTGAAGCTTTCTTT. This gives the protein CASSLVSGSFTEAFF. Variable domain in full (rest from reference TRBV7-9 and TRBJ1-1): DTGVSQNPRHKITKRGQNVTFRCDPISEHNRLYWYRQTLGQGPEFLTYFQNEAQLEKSRLLSDRFSAERPKGSFSTLEIQRTEQGDSAMYLCASSLVSGSFTEAFFGQGTRLTVV.

V usage is TRBV19 and J usage is TRBJ1-1, with 7 bases that match TRBD1. Losses at the gene ends were 3 bases for V and 3 bases for J; bases not matched to a gene: 7. The CDR3 loop spans 15 amino acids. Germline values: CDR1 LNHDA, CDR2 SQIVND (reference sequence). The CDR3 spells CASSIVAGGYTEAFF. The DNA of the CDR3 is TGTGCCAGTAGTATCGTGGCAGGGGGGTACACTGAAGCTTTCTTT.

The chain is built from TRBV7-9 and TRBJ2-7; TRBD2 might be the D (6 bases). Germline loops: CDR1 SEHNR, CDR2 FQNEAQ (reference sequence). Trimming took off 5 bases at V and 3 bases at J, with 11 bases between the two ends. This CDR3 spans 13 amino acids. In nucleotides, the CDR3 is TGTGCCAGCAGCCCCTTCGGGGGCTACGAGCAGTACTTC. This codes for CASSPFGGYEQYF.

The chain has TRBV5-6 and TRBJ1-4; D not resolved. Per germline, CDR1 SGHDT and CDR2 YYEEEE. Trimming stripped 4 bases from V and 1 base from J, with 8 bases between. This CDR3 is 14 amino acids long. Written as DNA, the CDR3 is TGTGCCAGCAGCCCCTATGGAACTAATGAAAAACTGTTTTTT. Translation: CASSPYGTNEKLFF.

The V call is TRBV27, the J call TRBJ1-1; D is undetermined. Between the trimmed V and J ends, which lost 4 bases and 1 base, there was a span of 10 bases. The CDR3 is 14 amino acids. Germline lookup yields CDR1 MNHEY and CDR2 SMNVEV (reference sequence). CDR3 nucleotide sequence: TGTGCCAGCAGTTCCCGCACACAGAACACTGAAGCTTTCTTT. This gives the protein CASSSRTQNTEAFF.

The V gene is TRBV5-1, the J gene TRBJ1-2; 11 bases fit TRBD1. The CDR3 runs to 16 residues. V gave up 4 bases and J gave up 8 bases; unmatched junction bases: 13. Germline CDR1 reads SGHRS; CDR2 reads YFSETQ. CDR3 protein: CASSGTGGVRPNGYTF. The CDR3 DNA follows: TGCGCCAGCAGCGGGACAGGGGGAGTCCGGCCGAACGGCTACACCTTC.

The gene calls are TRBV2 and TRBJ2-7; the D gene is possibly TRBD1 (6 bases). CDR3 size: 14 residues. CDR1 and CDR2 (germline): SNHLY, FYNNEI. V was clipped by 2 bases and J by 3 bases, with 11 bases between them. DNA for the CDR3: TGTGCCAGCAGTGAAATGAGGGACAACTACGAGCAGTACTTC. Protein: CASSEMRDNYEQYF.

The chain uses TRBV4-3 and TRBJ1-2, with 8 bases aligning to TRBD1. Germline V lookup: CDR1 LGHNA, CDR2 YSLEER. This CDR3 spans 18 amino acids. Unmatched junction bases numbered 15, after V lost 4 bases and J lost 2 bases. The CDR3 DNA reads TGCGCCAGCAGCCGCGTTATGGGACAGGTATTCGGAAACTATGGCTACACCTTC. This codes for CASSRVMGQVFGNYGYTF.

The chain carries TRBV14 and TRBJ2-2; weak D call: TRBD1 (6 bases). Germline V lookup: CDR1 SGHDN, CDR2 FVKESK. V lost 2 bases and J 1 base, leaving 11 bases between the germline ends. The CDR3 has 16 amino acids. In DNA, the CDR3 is TGTGCCAGCAGCCAAAAAACGGGACAGAACACCGGGGAGCTGTTTTTT. This sequence encodes CASSQKTGQNTGELFF.

The J gene is TRBJ2-7, the V gene TRBV5-1; maybe TRBD1 (5 bases). This CDR3 contains 15 residues. Trimming stripped 5 bases from V and 4 bases from J, with 19 bases between. CDR1 and CDR2 (germline): SGHRS, YFSETQ. CDR3 in amino acids: CASSISRGFEYEQYF. CDR3 sequence (DNA): TGCGCCAGCAGTATTTCTAGGGGTTTTGAATACGAGCAGTACTTC.

The V call is TRBV11-2, the J call TRBJ2-7; D remains ambiguous. The V gene's germline CDR1 is SGHAT and CDR2 FQNNGV. The CDR3 spans 15 residues. Trimming took 1 base from V and 4 from J, leaving 14 bases between them. In DNA form, the CDR3 reads TGTGCCAGCAGCTTAGGTTGGTACGGTGTGTACGAGCAGTACTTC. Residues: CASSLGWYGVYEQYF.

The rearrangement uses TRBV27 and TRBJ2-1; 7 bases are a match to TRBD2. The CDR3 has 16 amino acids. CDR1 is MNHEY and CDR2 is SMNVEV in the germline V gene (reference sequence). The junction had 12 bases not matched to a gene; V was cut back by 3 bases and J by 7 bases. The CDR3 reads CASSFFTDYGGNEQFF. DNA for the CDR3: TGTGCCAGCAGTTTCTTCACGGACTACGGGGGGAATGAGCAGTTCTTC.

The chain joins TRBV29-1 to TRBJ2-1; 12 bases fit TRBD2. The V gene's germline CDR1 is SQVTM and CDR2 ANQGSEA. The J segment lost 2 bases and the V segment lost 6 bases, leaving 8 bases of the junction unmatched. The CDR3 is 16 residues long. CDR3: CSVEGASGRAYNEQFF. As DNA, the CDR3 is TGCAGCGTCGAGGGGGCTAGCGGGAGGGCCTACAATGAGCAGTTCTTC.

The chain has TRBV7-9 and TRBJ1-2, with TRBD1 identical over 7 bases. Trimming removed 1 base from V and 0 bases from J; junction bases left unmatched: 2. CDR3 length: 15 amino acids. The V gene's germline CDR1 is SEHNR and CDR2 FQNEAQ (reference sequence). CDR3 nucleotides: TGTGCCAGCAGCTTAGACAGGGGAGCTAACTATGGCTACACCTTC. Translating gives CASSLDRGANYGYTF.

The count of this clone is one. The chain recombines TRBV7-2 with TRBJ2-2; possible D gene TRBD2, 6 bases. The CDR3 loop spans 15 amino acids. Trimming shortened V by 3 bases and J by 7 bases, and 15 bases separated the two germline ends. The germline gives CDR1 SGHTA, CDR2 FQGNSA. This CDR3 reads CASSFAGGVNGELFF. Here the CDR3 DNA reads TGTGCCAGCAGCTTCGCAGGCGGGGTGAACGGGGAGCTGTTTTTT.

This clone was counted only a few times. The V gene is TRBV25-1, the J gene TRBJ2-2; 9 nucleotides line up with TRBD1. Germline V gene lookup returns CDR1 MGHDK and CDR2 SYGVNS. The CDR3 consists of 16 residues. The ends lost 0 bases at V and 7 bases at J; junction bases unmatched: 6. The CDR3 nucleotides read TGTGCCAGCAGTGAATATGGGACAGGGTGGCGCGGGGAGCTGTTTTTT. It is translated as CASSEYGTGWRGELFF.

The rearrangement links TRBV6-6 to TRBJ2-7; perhaps TRBD2 as D (5 bases). The CDR3 consists of 13 residues. In germline, CDR1 is MNHNY, CDR2 SVGAGI (reference sequence). V lost 0 bases and J 4 bases, leaving 7 bases between the germline ends. The CDR3 here is CASSYSGVYEQYF. For the CDR3, the DNA is TGTGCCAGCAGTTACTCGGGAGTGTACGAGCAGTACTTC.

The CDR3 reads CATSMVLGDSYEQYF. CDR3 DNA sequence: TGTGCCACCAGCATGGTCCTGGGCGACTCCTACGAGCAGTACTTC. The chain recombines TRBV15 with TRBJ2-7; D ambiguous. Germline CDR1 reads LNHNV; CDR2 reads YYDKDF (reference sequence). V was clipped by 4 bases and J by 0 bases, with 13 bases between them. CDR3 length equals 15 residues.

V usage is TRBV20-1 and J usage is TRBJ1-2; maybe TRBD1 (6 bases). The length of the CDR3 is 11 residues. Germline-derived CDR1 and CDR2 are DFQATT and SNEGSKA (reference sequence). Trimming cost V 2 bases and J 8 bases, with 9 bases left between them. The CDR3 nucleotides are TGCAGTGCTAGACCAGACAGGGGCTACACCTTC. This translates into CSARPDRGYTF.